The T cell receptor beta chain under discussion was sequenced for a study of Graves' ophthalmopathy and Graves' hyperthyroidism. The study's findings and limits: Its predictions of ophthalmopathy progression gave the model 55% to 71% sensitivity and about 78% specificity. Blood also contained most of the expanded thyroid clonotypes above 0.001 frequency.

Worth noting for this clonotype: Its antigen is not identified.

Transcripts of RNA were the source for amplifying TCR beta CDR3 regions. The first-round RT-PCR employed HTBI primers together with the Qiagen OneStep RT-PCR kit. A multiplex PCR was then performed as the second round. TCRdb passed the multiplex PCR reads through MiXCR, listing each CDR3 protein once. The data hold more than 150,000 distinct CDR3 sequences, with less than 45% observed a single time. Moderate-to-severe activity, CAS at least 3, NOSPECS at least 4 and duration under 3 months characterized donors with ophthalmopathy. Pregnancy or lactation, uncontrolled infections and other autoimmune diseases were grounds for excluding patients. Germline values: CDR1 MNHEY, CDR2 SVGAGI. Trimming took 2 bases from V and 5 from J; bases not matched to a gene: 8. The CDR3 has 16 amino acids.

This sequence was found in a woman in her thirties or forties with Graves' ophthalmopathy. The rearrangement joins TRBV6-5 to TRBJ2-5; 10 bases line up with TRBD2. The sequencing input was peripheral blood. CDR3 loop: CASSYLRTSGWETQYF. The CDR3 DNA sequence: TGTGCCAGCAGTTACCTAAGGACTAGCGGATGGGAGACCCAGTACTTC.